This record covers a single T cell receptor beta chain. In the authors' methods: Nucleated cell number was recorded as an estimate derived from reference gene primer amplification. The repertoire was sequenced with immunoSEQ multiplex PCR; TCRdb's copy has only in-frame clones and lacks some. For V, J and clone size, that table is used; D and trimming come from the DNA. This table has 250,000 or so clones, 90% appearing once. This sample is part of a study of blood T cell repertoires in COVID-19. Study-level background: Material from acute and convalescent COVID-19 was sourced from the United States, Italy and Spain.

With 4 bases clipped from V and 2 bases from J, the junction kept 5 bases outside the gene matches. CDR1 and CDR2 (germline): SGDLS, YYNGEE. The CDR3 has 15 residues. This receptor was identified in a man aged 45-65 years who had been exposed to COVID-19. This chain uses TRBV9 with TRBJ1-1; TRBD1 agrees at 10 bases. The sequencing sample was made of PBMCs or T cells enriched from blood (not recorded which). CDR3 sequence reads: CASSRRQGANTEAFF. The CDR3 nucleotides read TGTGCCAGCAGCCGCAGACAGGGGGCTAACACTGAAGCTTTCTTT.